This T cell receptor (beta chain) was captured in a study of sequential checkpoint blockade in melanoma. Background on the study: About two dozen patients had tumor biopsies before treatment and at week 13. Study-wide results and limits: Pretreatment TIL clonality tracked with response in the nivolumab-first arm.

Trimming cost V 3 bases and J 4 bases, with 9 bases left between them. Germline lookup yields CDR1 WSHSY and CDR2 SAAADI. The CDR3 runs to 13 residues. This clone was detected only once. Its cognate antigen is unknown. Treatment of the sample: randomized to nivolumab then ipilimumab (arm A) or the reverse (arm B). Some clones are missing from TCRdb's copy, which holds only in-frame ones; the method was immunoSEQ multiplex PCR. This table has about 37,000 clones, 32% appearing once. This sequence originates from a human donor with melanoma. This chain joins TRBV10-2 and TRBJ2-5; maybe TRBD2 (5 bases). The specimen comprised tumor tissue (inferred from file names), sampled from a patient given nivolumab and ipilimumab in sequence. CDR3 residues: CASSELVGETQYF. The CDR3 nucleotides are TGCGCCAGCAGTGAACTAGTGGGAGAGACCCAGTACTTC.